This record looks at one T cell receptor beta chain sequence and its context. One end of the junction fails to match germline, which may point to a read error. The entry originates in a study of blood T cell repertoires in COVID-19. Germline loops: CDR1 LNHDA, CDR2 SQIVND (reference sequence). The CDR3 consists of 16 residues. In the authors' workflow: Reference gene primer amplification yielded estimated nucleated cell counts. Clones were sequenced by immunoSEQ multiplex PCR, and TCRdb holds only the in-frame ones, with some missing. That table gives V, J and clone size, and the DNA gave D and trimming. The profile shows approximately 88,000 clones, around 76% of them singletons.

The chain has TRBV19 and TRBJ1-5, with D possibly matching TRBD1 (5 bases). This receptor was identified in a woman over 75 with active or convalescent COVID-19. Sequenced sample: peripheral blood. CDR3 sequence: CASSVDGVGGNQPQHF. As DNA, the CDR3 is TGTGCCAGTAGTGTAGATGGGGTAGGGGGCAATCAGCCCCAGCATTTT.